Sequencing of this T cell receptor (beta chain) was carried out in a study of T cell repertoires in cytomegalovirus infection. As for the study in general: CMV infection plus the matching HLA type was flagged by public TCR beta signatures.

General observations from the study: CMV-specific HLA-C-restricted TCR beta clonotypes dominated the ex vivo response.

TCRdb analysed the reads with MiXCR anew, one entry per CDR3 protein. The sample has fewer than 1,000,000 distinct CDR3 sequences, roughly 30% seen once. This clonotype was observed once. The target antigen is unknown. Unmatched junction bases numbered 14, after V lost 0 bases and J lost 3 bases. The V gene's germline CDR1 is LNHDA and CDR2 SQIVND (reference sequence). The CDR3 has 19 amino acids. Sample: cultured CD8+ T cells from PBMCs, taken from culture after CMV antigen stimulation. This chain joins TRBV19 and TRBJ1-5; 7 bases line up with TRBD1. The receptor was isolated from a human donor in good health (CMV status not recorded). Some clones in this sample may be carry-over from other donors' samples. The CDR3 sequence is CASSIDRYRGFEVNQPQHF. Here the CDR3 DNA reads TGTGCCAGTAGTATAGATAGGTACAGGGGATTTGAGGTCAATCAGCCCCAGCATTTT.